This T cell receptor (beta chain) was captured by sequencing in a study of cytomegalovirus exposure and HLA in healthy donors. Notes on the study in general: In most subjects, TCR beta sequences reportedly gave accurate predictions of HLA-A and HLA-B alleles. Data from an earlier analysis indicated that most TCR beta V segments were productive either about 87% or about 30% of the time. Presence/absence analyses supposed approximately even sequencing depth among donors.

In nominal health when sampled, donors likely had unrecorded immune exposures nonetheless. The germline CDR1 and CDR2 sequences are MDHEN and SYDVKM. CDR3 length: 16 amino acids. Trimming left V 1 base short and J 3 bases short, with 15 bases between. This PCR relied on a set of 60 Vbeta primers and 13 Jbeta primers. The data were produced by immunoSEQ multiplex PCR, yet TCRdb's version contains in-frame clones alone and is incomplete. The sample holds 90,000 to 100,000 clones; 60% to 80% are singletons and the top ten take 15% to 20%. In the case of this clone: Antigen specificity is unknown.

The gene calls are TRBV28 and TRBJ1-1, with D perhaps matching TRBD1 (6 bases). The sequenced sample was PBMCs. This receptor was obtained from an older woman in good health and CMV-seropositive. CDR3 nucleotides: TGTGCCAGCAGTTTATTGGGGGCGGGGGGGGACACTGAAGCTTTCTTT. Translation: CASSLLGAGGDTEAFF.